Presented here are 15 T cell receptor beta chains from one specimen sequenced in a study of T-cell memory formation after mild COVID-19 (dated by TCRdb to the early 2020s). The library was prepared using 5' RACE. Sequencing took place on an Illumina NovaSeq 6000. In TCRdb, the public reads were trimmed at Q25 with fastp and aligned with MiXCR, with productive beta chains retained. When rows share a CDR3 protein, they turn into one entry using the most common DNA and genes. The sample table lists around 250,000 distinct CDR3 sequences, approximately 9% of them with a count of one. The top ten clones comprise 20% to 25% of the sample. Sequencing was performed on PBMCs or a T cell subset sorted from them (not recorded which). The origin of the receptors is a man between 18 and 35 years old who had mild COVID-19 (a few samples of this study predate the infection). The sample titles of this study are shuffled in the database, so cell type and time point are left out; the donor was told from shared clones.

This clonotype has just a few counts. The rearrangement links TRBV27 to TRBJ2-1; D call uncertain. Germline CDR1 is MNHEY and CDR2 is SMNVEV (reference sequence). The CDR3 has 13 residues. V lost 8 bases and J 3 bases, leaving 11 bases between the germline ends. This CDR3 reads CASAAHGYNEQFF. The DNA of the CDR3 is TGTGCCAGCGCGGCTCACGGCTACAATGAGCAGTTCTTC.

The chain combines TRBV28 with TRBJ1-4; no reliable D call. Trimming shortened V by 5 bases and J by 0 bases, and 10 bases separated the two germline ends. Germline V gene data show CDR1 as MDHEN and CDR2 as SYDVKM. This CDR3 region has 15 residues. CDR3 nucleotides: TGTGCCAGCAGTCCCAGACACCCAACTAATGAAAAACTGTTTTTT. Amino acid sequence: CASSPRHPTNEKLFF. The full variable domain, in which reference TRBV28 and TRBJ1-4 provide the parts outside the CDR3, is DVKVTQSSRYLVKRTGEKVFLECVQDMDHENMFWYRQDPGLGLRLIYFSYDVKMKEKGDIPEGYSVSREKKERFSLILESASTNQTSMYLCASSPRHPTNEKLFFGSGTQLSVL.

J is TRBJ1-1 and V is TRBV20-1; possibly TRBD1 for D (6 bases). The CDR3 length is 13 residues. Germline CDR1 reads DFQATT; CDR2 reads SNEGSKA (reference sequence). Deletions cut 2 bases from V and 1 base from J, with 8 bases between. In nucleotides, the CDR3 is TGCAGTGCTAGAATCAGGGGGAACACTGAAGCTTTCTTT. This codes for CSARIRGNTEAFF.

J is TRBJ1-2 and V is TRBV12-3 or TRBV12-4; D is perhaps TRBD1 (5 bases). The CDR3 sequence is 13 residues long. V shed 3 bases and J shed 7 bases, with 12 bases lying between them. This chain's CDR3 is CASSFGAEFGYTF. The CDR3, as DNA: TGTGCCAGCAGTTTTGGGGCAGAGTTTGGCTACACCTTC.

In its sample, this clonotype was seen a few times. The gene calls are TRBV4-1 and TRBJ1-1, with a weak D call TRBD1 (6 bases). This CDR3 comprises 16 residues. Trimming pared 4 bases from V and 0 bases from J, leaving 15 bases between. Germline V gene data show CDR1 as MGHRA and CDR2 as YSYEKL. The CDR3 region is CASSPQGRNMNTEAFF. The CDR3 DNA sequence: TGCGCCAGCAGCCCGCAGGGGCGGAACATGAACACTGAAGCTTTCTTT.

At least ten counts were recorded for this clonotype. This rearrangement joins TRBV4-3 to TRBJ2-3; possibly TRBD1 for D (6 bases). With 6 bases removed from V and 1 base from J, the gap between germline ends came to 20 bases. Germline CDR1 is LGHNA and CDR2 is YSLEER. CDR3 size: 17 residues. This CDR3 is CASRYSRGTLGTDTQYF. Written as DNA, the CDR3 is TGCGCCAGCAGATACTCCAGGGGCACCCTTGGCACAGATACGCAGTATTTT.

This clonotype showed up just a few times. The CDR3: CASRSLGDTGELFF. The DNA of the CDR3 is TGTGCCAGCCGTAGCCTTGGCGACACCGGGGAGCTGTTTTTT. The chain couples TRBV2 to TRBJ2-2; no reliable D call. The CDR3 is 14 amino acids. Per the germline V gene, CDR1 is SNHLY and CDR2 is FYNNEI. The V end was cut by 8 bases, the J end by 3 bases, with 13 bases between.

This clonotype has a handful of counts. The chain carries TRBV5-1 and TRBJ1-6, with unresolved D. The length of the CDR3 is 13 residues. CDR1 and CDR2 (germline): SGHRS, YFSETQ. Trimming pared 0 bases from V and 7 bases from J, leaving 5 bases between. CDR3 sequence: CASSLDRNSPLHF. The CDR3 DNA reads as TGCGCCAGCAGCTTGGACAGAAATTCACCCCTCCACTTT.

Only a few counts were recorded for this clonotype. The rearrangement joins TRBV5-5 to TRBJ2-1; the D is unclear. The CDR3 has 15 residues. From germline, CDR1 is SGHKS and CDR2 YYEKEE (reference sequence). With 2 bases removed from V and 0 bases from J, the gap between germline ends came to 9 bases. Here the CDR3 DNA reads TGTGCCAGCAGCTTAAACGCTGACTCCTACAATGAGCAGTTCTTC. Translating it yields CASSLNADSYNEQFF.

This clonotype was seen a few times. V gene TRBV29-1 combines with J gene TRBJ2-2, with TRBD2 matching over 7 bases. Trimming at V came to 6 bases and at J to 0 bases, leaving 4 bases not matched to a gene. The CDR3 extends over 14 amino acids. The germline CDR1 and CDR2 sequences are SQVTM and ANQGSEA. The CDR3 coding sequence is TGCAGCGTAGAGCGGGGAACGAACACCGGGGAGCTGTTTTTT. It is translated as CSVERGTNTGELFF.

The genes are TRBV7-2 and TRBJ1-4; D gene ambiguous. Germline assignment: CDR1 SGHTA and CDR2 FQGNSA. The V end was cut by 1 base, the J end by 2 bases, with 8 bases between. The CDR3 consists of 15 residues. The CDR3 region has the DNA TGTGCCAGCAGCTTAGAAAGGGCTACTAATGAAAAACTGTTTTTT. Translation: CASSLERATNEKLFF.

The chain combines TRBV7-3 with TRBJ2-5; D is unresolved. Germline loops: CDR1 SGHTA, CDR2 FQGTGA. The ends were cut back, 1 base at V and 4 bases at J, with 10 bases in the middle. The CDR3 consists of 14 residues. This CDR3 reads CASSLRPGGETQYF. The CDR3 DNA is TGTGCCAGCAGCTTAAGGCCCGGCGGAGAGACCCAGTACTTC.

The rearrangement joins TRBV5-1 to TRBJ2-7; perhaps TRBD2 as D (6 bases). The CDR3 consists of 14 residues. Deletions cut 4 bases from V and 7 bases from J, with 18 bases between. The V gene's germline CDR1 is SGHRS and CDR2 YFSETQ. Here the CDR3 DNA reads TGCGCCAGCAGCATGGAGTCGGGGGTTGGGGAGCAGTACTTC. It specifies CASSMESGVGEQYF.

This clonotype was observed a few times. This chain links TRBV12-3 or TRBV12-4 with TRBJ2-1; the D is unclear. The CDR3 is 13 residues long. V was pared by 2 bases and J by 4 bases, with 6 bases between. CDR3 residues: CASSLTRYNEQFF. The CDR3 nucleotides read TGTGCCAGCAGTTTAACTCGGTACAATGAGCAGTTCTTC.

This clonotype was detected ten times or more. The chain links TRBV10-3 to TRBJ2-3, with 7 positions matching TRBD1. V was pared by 6 bases and J by 4 bases, with 1 base of the junction left unmatched. The V gene's germline CDR1 is ENHRY and CDR2 SYGVKD. The CDR3 has 12 residues. This CDR3 is CAISTGADTQYF. The CDR3 nucleotides read TGTGCCATCAGCACAGGGGCAGATACGCAGTATTTT.